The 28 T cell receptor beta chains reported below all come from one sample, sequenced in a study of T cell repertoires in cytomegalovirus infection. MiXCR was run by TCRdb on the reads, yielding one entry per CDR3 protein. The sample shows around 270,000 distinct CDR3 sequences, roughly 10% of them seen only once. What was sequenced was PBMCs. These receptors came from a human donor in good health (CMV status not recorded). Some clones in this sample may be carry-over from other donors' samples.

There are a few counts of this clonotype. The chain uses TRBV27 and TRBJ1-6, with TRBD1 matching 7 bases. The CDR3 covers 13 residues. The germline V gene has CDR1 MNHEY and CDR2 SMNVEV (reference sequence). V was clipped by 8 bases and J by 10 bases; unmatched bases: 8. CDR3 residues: CASFRQGGSPLHF. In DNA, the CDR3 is TGTGCCAGCTTCCGACAGGGTGGGTCACCCCTCCACTTT.

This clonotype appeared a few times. The chain's CDR3 is CASSLQGEVGNQPQHF. In DNA form, the CDR3 reads TGTGCCAGCAGCTTACAGGGAGAGGTGGGCAATCAGCCCCAGCATTTT. The chain joins TRBV7-9 to TRBJ1-5; D is possibly TRBD1 (5 bases). V was clipped by 2 bases and J by 2 bases, with 13 bases between them. Germline V gene sequence: CDR1 SEHNR, CDR2 FQNEAQ (reference sequence). The CDR3 sequence is 16 residues long.

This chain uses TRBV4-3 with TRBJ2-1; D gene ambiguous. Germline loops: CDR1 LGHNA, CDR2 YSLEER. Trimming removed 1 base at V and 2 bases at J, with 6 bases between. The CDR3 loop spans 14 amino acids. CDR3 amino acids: CASSQGSPYNEQFF. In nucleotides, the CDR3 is TGCGCCAGCAGCCAAGGCAGTCCCTACAATGAGCAGTTCTTC.

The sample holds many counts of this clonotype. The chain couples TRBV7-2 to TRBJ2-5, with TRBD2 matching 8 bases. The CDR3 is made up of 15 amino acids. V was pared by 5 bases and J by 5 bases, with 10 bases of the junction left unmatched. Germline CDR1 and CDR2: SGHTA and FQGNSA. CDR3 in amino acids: CASSPRSGVAETQYF. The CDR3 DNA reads TGTGCCAGCAGCCCCCGTAGCGGGGTAGCGGAGACCCAGTACTTC.

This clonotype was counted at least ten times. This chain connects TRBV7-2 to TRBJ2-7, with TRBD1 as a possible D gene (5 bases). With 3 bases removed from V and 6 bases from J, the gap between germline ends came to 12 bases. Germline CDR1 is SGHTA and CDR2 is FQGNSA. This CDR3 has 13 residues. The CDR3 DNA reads TGTGCCAGCAGCTTTGGACACTTACGCGAGCAGTACTTC. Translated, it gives CASSFGHLREQYF.

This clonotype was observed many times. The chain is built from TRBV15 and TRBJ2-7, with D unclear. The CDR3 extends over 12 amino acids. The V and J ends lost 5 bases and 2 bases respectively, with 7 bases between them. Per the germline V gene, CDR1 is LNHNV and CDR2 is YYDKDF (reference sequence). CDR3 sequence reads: CATSVTPYEQYF. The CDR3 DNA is TGTGCCACCAGCGTGACCCCCTACGAGCAGTACTTC.

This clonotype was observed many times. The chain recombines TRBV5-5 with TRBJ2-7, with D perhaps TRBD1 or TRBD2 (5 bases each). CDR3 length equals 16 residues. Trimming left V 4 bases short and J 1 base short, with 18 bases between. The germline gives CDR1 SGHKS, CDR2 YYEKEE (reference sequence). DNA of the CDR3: TGTGCCAGCAGCCTTATCTCGGGACGCCCGTCCTACGAGCAGTACTTC. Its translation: CASSLISGRPSYEQYF.

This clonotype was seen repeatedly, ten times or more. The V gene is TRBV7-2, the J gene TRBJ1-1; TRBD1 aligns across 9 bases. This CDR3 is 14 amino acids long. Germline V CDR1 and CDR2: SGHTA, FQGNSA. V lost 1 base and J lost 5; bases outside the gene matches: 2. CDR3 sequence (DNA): TGTGCCAGCAGCTTAGATGACAGGGGGACTGAAGCTTTCTTT. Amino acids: CASSLDDRGTEAFF.

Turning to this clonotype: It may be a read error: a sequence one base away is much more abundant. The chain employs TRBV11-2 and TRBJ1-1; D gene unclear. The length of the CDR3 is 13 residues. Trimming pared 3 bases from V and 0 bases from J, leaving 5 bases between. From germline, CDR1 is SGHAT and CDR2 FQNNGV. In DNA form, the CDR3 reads TGTGCCAGCAGCTTCAAGATGAACACTGAAGCTTTCTTT. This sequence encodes CASSFKMNTEAFF.

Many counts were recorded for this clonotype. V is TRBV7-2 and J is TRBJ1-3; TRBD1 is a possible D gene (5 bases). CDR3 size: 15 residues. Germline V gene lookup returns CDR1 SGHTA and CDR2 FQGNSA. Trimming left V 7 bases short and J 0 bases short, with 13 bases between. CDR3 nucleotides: TGTGCCAGCAACTCACAGGCCCTCTCTGGAAACACCATATATTTT. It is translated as CASNSQALSGNTIYF. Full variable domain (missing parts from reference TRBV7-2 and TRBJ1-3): GAGVSQSPSNKVTEKGKDVELRCDPISGHTALYWYRQSLGQGLEFLIYFQGNSAPDKSGLPSDRFSAERTGGSVSTLTIQRTQQEDSAVYLCASNSQALSGNTIYFGEGSWLTVV.

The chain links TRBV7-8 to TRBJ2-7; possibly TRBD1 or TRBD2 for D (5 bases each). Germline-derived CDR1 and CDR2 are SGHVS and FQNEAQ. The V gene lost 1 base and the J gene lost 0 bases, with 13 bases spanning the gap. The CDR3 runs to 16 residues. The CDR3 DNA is TGTGCCAGCAGCTTAGGAGGGGCGAAAAGCTCCTACGAGCAGTACTTC. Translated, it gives CASSLGGAKSSYEQYF. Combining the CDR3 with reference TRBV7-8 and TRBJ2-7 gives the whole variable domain GAGVSQSPRYKVAKRGQDVALRCDPISGHVSLFWYQQALGQGPEFLTYFQNEAQLDKSGLPSDRFFAERPEGSVSTLKIQRTQQEDSAVYLCASSLGGAKSSYEQYFGPGTRLTVT.

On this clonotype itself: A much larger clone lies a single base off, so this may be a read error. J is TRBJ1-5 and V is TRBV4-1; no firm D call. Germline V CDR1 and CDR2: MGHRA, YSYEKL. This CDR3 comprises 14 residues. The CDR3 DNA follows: TGTGCCAGCAGCCAAGGGTGGGAATATCAGCCCCAGCATTTT. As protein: CASSQGWEYQPQHF.

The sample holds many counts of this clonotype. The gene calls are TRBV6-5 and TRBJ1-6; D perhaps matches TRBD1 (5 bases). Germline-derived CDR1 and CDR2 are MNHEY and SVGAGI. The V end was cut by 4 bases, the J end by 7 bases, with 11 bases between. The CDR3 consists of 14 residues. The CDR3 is CASSFRGENSPLHF. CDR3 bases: TGTGCCAGCAGTTTTAGGGGAGAGAATTCACCCCTCCACTTT.

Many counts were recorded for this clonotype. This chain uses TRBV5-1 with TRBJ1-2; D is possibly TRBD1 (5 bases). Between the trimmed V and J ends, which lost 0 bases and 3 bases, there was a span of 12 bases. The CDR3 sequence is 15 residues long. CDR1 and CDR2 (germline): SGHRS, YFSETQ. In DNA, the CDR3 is TGCGCCAGCAGCTTGGAAGGCAGGGTCGACTATGGCTACACCTTC. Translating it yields CASSLEGRVDYGYTF.

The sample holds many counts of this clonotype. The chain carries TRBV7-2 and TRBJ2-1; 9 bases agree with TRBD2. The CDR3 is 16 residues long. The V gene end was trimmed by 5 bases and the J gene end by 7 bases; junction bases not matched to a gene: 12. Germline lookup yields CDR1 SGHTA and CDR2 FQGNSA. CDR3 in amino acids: CASSLRGRGGQNEQFF. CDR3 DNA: TGTGCCAGCAGCCTCCGAGGGCGGGGGGGCCAAAATGAGCAGTTCTTC.

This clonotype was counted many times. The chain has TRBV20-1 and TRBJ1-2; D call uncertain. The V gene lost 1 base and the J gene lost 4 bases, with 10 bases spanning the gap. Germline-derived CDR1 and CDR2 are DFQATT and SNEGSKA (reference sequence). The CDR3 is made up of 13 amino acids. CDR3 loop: CSARGQLLYGYTF. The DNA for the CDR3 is TGCAGTGCTAGAGGGCAGTTACTCTATGGCTACACCTTC.

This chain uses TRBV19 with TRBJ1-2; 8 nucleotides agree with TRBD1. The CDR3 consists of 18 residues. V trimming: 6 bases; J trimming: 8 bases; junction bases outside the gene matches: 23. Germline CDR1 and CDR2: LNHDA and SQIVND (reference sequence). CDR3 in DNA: TGTGCCAGTAGGGGGCCCGGAGTCAGGGGGCCCGCCCTACAGGGCTACACCTTC. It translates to CASRGPGVRGPALQGYTF.

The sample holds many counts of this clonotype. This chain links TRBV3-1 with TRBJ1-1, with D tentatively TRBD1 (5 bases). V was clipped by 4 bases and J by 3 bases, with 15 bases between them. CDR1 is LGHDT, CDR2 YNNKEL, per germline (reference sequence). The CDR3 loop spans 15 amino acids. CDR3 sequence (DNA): TGTGCCAGCAGCCCCAGGGATTGGGCGGACACTGAAGCTTTCTTT. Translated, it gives CASSPRDWADTEAFF.

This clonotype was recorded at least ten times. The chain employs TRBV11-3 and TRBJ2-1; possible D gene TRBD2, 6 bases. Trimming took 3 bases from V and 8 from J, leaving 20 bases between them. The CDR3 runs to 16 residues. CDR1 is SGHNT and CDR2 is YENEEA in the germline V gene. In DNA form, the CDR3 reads TGTGCCAGCAGCTTCAGGCGGGGCCTCCTGACTGATGAGCAGTTCTTC. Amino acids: CASSFRRGLLTDEQFF.

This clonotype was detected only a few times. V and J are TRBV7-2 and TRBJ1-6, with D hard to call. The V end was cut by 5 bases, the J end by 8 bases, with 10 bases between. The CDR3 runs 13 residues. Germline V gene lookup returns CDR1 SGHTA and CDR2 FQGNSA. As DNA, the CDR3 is TGTGCCAGCAGCCTGATCCGGGATTCACCCCTCCACTTT. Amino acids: CASSLIRDSPLHF.

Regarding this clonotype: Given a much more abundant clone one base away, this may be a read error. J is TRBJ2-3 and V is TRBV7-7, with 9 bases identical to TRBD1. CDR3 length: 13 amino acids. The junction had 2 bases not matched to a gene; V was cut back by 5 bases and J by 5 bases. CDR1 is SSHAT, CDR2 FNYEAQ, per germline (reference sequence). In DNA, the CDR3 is TGTGCCAGCAGCCAGGACAGGGGAGATACGCAGTATTTT. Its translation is CASSQDRGDTQYF.

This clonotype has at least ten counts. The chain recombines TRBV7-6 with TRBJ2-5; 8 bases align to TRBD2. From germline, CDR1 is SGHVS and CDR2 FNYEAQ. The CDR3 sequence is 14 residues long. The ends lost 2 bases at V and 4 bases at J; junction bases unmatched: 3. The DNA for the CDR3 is TGTGCCAGCAGCTTAATGCTAGCGGGAGAGACCCAGTACTTC. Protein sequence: CASSLMLAGETQYF. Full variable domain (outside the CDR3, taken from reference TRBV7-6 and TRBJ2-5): GAGVSQSPRYKVTKRGQDVALRCDPISGHVSLYWYRQALGQGPEFLTYFNYEAQQDKSGLPNDRFSAERPEGSISTLTIQRTEQRDSAMYRCASSLMLAGETQYFGPGTRLLVL.

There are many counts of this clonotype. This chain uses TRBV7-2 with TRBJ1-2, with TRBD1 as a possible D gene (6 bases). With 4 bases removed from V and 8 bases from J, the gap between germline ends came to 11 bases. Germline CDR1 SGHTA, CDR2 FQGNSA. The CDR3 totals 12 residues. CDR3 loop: CASSSKGGGYTF. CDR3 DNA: TGTGCCAGCAGCTCTAAGGGGGGCGGCTACACCTTC. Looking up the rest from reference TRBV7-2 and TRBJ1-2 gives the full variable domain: GAGVSQSPSNKVTEKGKDVELRCDPISGHTALYWYRQSLGQGLEFLIYFQGNSAPDKSGLPSDRFSAERTGGSVSTLTIQRTQQEDSAVYLCASSSKGGGYTFGSGTRLTVV.

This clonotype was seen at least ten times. The CDR3 here is CASSSRGRTETQYF. CDR3 DNA: TGTGCCAGCAGTTCTCGGGGTAGGACAGAGACCCAGTACTTC. The chain is built from TRBV12-3 or TRBV12-4 and TRBJ2-5, with D maybe TRBD2 (5 bases). This CDR3 has 14 residues. The ends were cut back, 4 bases at V and 4 bases at J, with 13 bases in the middle.

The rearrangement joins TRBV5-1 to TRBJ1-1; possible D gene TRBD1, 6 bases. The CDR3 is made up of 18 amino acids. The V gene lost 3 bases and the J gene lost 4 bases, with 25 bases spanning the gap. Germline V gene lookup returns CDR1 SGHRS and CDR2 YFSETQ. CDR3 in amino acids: CASSSTPPMGAGTTEAFF. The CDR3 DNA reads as TGCGCCAGCAGCTCAACCCCCCCGATGGGGGCTGGTACCACTGAAGCTTTCTTT.

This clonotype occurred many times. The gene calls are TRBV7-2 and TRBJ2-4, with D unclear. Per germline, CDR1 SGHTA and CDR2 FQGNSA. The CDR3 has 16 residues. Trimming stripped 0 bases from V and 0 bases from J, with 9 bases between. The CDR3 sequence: CASSLANRRAKNIQYF. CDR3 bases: TGTGCCAGCAGCTTAGCGAACCGAAGAGCCAAAAACATTCAGTACTTC.

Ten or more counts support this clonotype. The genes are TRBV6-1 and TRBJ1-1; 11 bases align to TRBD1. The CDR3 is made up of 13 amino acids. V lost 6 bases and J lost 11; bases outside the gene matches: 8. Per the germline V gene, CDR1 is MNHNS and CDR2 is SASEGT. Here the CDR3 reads CASRGTGGVWAFF. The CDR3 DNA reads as TGTGCCAGCAGGGGGACAGGGGGTGTGTGGGCTTTCTTT.

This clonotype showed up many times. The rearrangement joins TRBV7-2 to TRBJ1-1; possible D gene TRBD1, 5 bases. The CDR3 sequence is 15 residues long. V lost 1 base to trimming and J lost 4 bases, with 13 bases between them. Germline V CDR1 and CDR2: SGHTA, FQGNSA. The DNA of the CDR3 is TGTGCCAGCAGCTTAGTGGCGGGGGTCGGCACTGAAGCTTTCTTT. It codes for CASSLVAGVGTEAFF.